The T cell receptor beta chain described here comes from a study of shared clonotypes between healthy human individuals. General study findings and limits: Tissue TCR repertoires likely differ from these blood-only repertoires.

This clone was seen once. Its matching antigen is unknown. It was across several immunoSEQ plates that each subset's genomic DNA was evenly split. Sequencing was performed with immunoSEQ multiplex PCR; in TCRdb, only in-frame clones are kept and a portion is missing. Of about half a million clones in the sample, roughly 80% are singletons; the top ten hold more than 9.5%. V shed 5 bases, J shed 7 bases, and the junction held 13 bases outside the gene matches. The CDR3 covers 15 residues. Germline V CDR1 and CDR2: MGHRA, YSYEKL. Donors had no recently reported acute infections or vaccinations and were HIV-negative. When samples were unsorted, tens of millions of PBMCs were used for genomic DNA.

The sequenced material came from PBMCs. The J gene is TRBJ2-7, the V gene TRBV4-1; 8 bases match TRBD1. This clonotype originated in a middle-aged woman in good health. Some clones in this sample may be carry-over from other donors' samples. This CDR3 is CASSSRQGQTREQYF. Here the CDR3 DNA reads TGCGCCAGCAGCTCCCGACAGGGGCAGACGAGGGAGCAGTACTTC.